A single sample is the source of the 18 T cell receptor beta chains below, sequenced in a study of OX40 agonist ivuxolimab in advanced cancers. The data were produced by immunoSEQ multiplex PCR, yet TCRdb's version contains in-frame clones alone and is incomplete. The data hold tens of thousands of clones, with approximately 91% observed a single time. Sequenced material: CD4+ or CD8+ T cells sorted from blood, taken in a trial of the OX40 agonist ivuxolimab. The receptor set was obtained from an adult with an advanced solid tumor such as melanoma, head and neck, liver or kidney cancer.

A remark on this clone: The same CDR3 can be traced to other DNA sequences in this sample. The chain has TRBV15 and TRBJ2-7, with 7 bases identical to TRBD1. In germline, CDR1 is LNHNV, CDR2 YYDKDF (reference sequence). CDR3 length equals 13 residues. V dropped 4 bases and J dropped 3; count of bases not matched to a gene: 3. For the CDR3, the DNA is TGTGCCACCAGCAAACGGGACAGCTACGAGCAGTACTTC. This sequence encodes CATSKRDSYEQYF.

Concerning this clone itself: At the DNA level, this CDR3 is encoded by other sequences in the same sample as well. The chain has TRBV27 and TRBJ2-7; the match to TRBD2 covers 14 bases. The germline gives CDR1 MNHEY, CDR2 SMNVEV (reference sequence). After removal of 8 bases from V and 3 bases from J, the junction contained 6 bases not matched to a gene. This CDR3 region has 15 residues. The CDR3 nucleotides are TGTGCCAGCGCGGGGACTAGCGGGAGAAGCTACGAGCAGTACTTC. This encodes CASAGTSGRSYEQYF.

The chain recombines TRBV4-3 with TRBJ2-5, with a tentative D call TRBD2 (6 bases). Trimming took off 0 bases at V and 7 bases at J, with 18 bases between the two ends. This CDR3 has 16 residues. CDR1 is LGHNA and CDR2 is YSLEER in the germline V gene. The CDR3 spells CASSQDMWGEVGTQYF. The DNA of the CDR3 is TGCGCCAGCAGCCAAGATATGTGGGGGGAGGTGGGGACCCAGTACTTC.

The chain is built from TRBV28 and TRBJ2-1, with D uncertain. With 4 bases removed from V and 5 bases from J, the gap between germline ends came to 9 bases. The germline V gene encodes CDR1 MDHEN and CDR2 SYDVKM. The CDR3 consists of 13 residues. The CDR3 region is CASSWIGNNEQFF. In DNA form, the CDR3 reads TGTGCCAGCAGTTGGATAGGAAACAATGAGCAGTTCTTC.

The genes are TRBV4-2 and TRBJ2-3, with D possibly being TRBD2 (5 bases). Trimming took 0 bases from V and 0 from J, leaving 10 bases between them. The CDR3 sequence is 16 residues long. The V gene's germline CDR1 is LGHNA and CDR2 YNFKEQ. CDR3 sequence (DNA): TGTGCCAGCAGCCAAGAGACTCAGCGGAGCACAGATACGCAGTATTTT. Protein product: CASSQETQRSTDTQYF.

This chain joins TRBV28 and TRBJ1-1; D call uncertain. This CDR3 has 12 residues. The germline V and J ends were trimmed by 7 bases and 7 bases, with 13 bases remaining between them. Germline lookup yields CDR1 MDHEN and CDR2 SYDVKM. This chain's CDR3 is CASTSPQSEAFF. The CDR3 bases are TGTGCCAGCACATCTCCCCAGAGTGAAGCTTTCTTT.

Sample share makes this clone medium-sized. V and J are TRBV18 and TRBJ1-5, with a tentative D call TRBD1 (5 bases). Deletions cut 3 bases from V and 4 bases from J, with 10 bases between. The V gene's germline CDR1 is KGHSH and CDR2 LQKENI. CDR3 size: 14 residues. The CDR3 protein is CASSPNRSNQPQHF. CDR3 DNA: TGTGCCAGCTCACCGAACAGGAGTAATCAGCCCCAGCATTTT. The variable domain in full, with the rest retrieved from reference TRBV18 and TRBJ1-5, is NAGVMQNPRHLVRRRGQEARLRCSPMKGHSHVYWYRQLPEEGLKFMVYLQKENIIDESGMPKERFSAEFPKEGPSILRIQQVVRGDSAAYFCASSPNRSNQPQHFGDGTRLSIL.

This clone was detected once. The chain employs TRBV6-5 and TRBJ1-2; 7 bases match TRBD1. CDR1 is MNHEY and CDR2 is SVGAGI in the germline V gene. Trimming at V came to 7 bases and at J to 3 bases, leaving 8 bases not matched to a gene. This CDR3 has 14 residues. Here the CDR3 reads CASILGTGDYGYTF. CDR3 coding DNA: TGTGCCAGCATTCTAGGAACAGGGGACTATGGCTACACCTTC.

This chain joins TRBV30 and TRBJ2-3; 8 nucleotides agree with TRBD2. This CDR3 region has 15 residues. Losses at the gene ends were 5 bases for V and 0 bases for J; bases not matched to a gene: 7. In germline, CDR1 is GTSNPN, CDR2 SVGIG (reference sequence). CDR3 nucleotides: TGTGCCTGGGATTTTAGCGGGACTAGCACAGATACGCAGTATTTT. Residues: CAWDFSGTSTDTQYF.

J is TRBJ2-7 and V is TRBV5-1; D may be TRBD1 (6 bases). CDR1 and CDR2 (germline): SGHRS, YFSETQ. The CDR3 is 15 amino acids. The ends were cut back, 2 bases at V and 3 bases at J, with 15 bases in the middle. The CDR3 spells CASSFSGTIHYEQYF. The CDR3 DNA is TGCGCCAGCAGCTTCTCCGGGACAATCCACTACGAGCAGTACTTC.

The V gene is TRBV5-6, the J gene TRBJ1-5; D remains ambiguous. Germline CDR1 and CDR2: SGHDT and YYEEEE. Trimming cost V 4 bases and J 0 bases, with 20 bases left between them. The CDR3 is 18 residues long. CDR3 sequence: CASSPLKPIPYSNQPQHF. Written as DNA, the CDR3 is TGTGCCAGCAGCCCCCTTAAACCCATCCCATATAGCAATCAGCCCCAGCATTTT.

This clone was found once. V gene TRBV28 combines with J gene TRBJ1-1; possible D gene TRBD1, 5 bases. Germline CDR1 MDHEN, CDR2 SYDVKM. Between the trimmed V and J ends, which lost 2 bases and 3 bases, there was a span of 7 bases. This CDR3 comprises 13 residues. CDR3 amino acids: CASSLNRYTEAFF. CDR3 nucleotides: TGTGCCAGCAGTTTAAACAGGTACACTGAAGCTTTCTTT.

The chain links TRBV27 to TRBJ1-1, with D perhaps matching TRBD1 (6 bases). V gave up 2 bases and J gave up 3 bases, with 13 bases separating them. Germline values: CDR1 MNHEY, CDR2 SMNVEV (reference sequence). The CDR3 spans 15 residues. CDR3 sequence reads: CASSLNRQGHTEAFF. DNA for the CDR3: TGTGCCAGCAGTTTAAACCGTCAGGGGCACACTGAAGCTTTCTTT.

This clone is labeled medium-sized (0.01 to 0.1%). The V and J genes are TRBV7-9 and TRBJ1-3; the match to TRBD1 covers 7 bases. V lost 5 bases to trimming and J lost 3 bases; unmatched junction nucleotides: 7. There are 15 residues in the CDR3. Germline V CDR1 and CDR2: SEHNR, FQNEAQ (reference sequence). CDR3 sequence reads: CASSVDRDRGNTIYF. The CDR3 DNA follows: TGTGCCAGCAGCGTAGACAGGGACCGTGGAAACACCATATATTTT.

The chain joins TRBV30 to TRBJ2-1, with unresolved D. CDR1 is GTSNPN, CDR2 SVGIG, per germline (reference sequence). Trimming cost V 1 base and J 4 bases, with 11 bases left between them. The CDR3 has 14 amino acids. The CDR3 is CAWSEPMGYNEQFF. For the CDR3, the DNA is TGTGCCTGGAGTGAACCCATGGGGTACAATGAGCAGTTCTTC.

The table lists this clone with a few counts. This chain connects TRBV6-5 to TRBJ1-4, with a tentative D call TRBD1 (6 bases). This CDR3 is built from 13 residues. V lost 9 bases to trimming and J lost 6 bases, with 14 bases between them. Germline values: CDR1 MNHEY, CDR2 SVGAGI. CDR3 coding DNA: TGTGCCAGTGGGGGGACATTAGATGAAAAACTGTTTTTT. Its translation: CASGGTLDEKLFF.

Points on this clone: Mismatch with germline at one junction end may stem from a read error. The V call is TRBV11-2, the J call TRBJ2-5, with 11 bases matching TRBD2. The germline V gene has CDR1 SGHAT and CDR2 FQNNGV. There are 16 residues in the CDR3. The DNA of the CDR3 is TGTGCCAGCAGCACAGAGACTCTAGCGGGAGGCCCCGGTTTAAACTTC. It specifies CASSTETLAGGPGLNF.

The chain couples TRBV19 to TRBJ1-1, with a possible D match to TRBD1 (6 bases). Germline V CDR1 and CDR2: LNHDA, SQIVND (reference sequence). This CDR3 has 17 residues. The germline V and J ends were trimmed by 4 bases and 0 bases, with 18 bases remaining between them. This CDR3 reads CASSTKQTGLMNTEAFF. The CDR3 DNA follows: TGTGCCAGTAGTACTAAACAAACAGGGTTAATGAACACTGAAGCTTTCTTT.